The 5 T cell receptor beta chains in this list originate from one sample, sequenced in a study of cytomegalovirus exposure and HLA in healthy donors. PCR was performed using 60 Vbeta and 13 Jbeta primers. Here immunoSEQ multiplex PCR was the method, and the copy in TCRdb shows in-frame clones only, minus some. The table has about 160,000 clones, over 80% seen once. Input material: PBMCs. These receptors all stem from a girl under 18 in good health and CMV-seropositive.

The gene calls are TRBV7-2 and TRBJ2-1; D is perhaps TRBD2 (5 bases). V was cut by 1 base and J by 5 bases, with 9 bases left in between. The germline gives CDR1 SGHTA, CDR2 FQGNSA. The CDR3 totals 14 residues. DNA of the CDR3: TGTGCCAGCAGCTTAGAACTAGTAAACAATGAGCAGTTCTTC. Encoded protein: CASSLELVNNEQFF.

The rearrangement uses TRBV19 and TRBJ1-2; 9 bases align to TRBD1. After removal of 5 bases from V and 6 bases from J, the junction contained 4 bases not matched to a gene. Germline V CDR1 and CDR2: LNHDA, SQIVND (reference sequence). The length of the CDR3 is 13 residues. In DNA form, the CDR3 reads TGTGCCAGTAGTCCGCGGACAGGGGATGGCTACACCTTC. Its protein product is CASSPRTGDGYTF. Using reference TRBV19 and TRBJ1-2 for the parts outside the CDR3, the full variable domain is DGGITQSPKYLFRKEGQNVTLSCEQNLNHDAMYWYRQDPGQGLRLIYYSQIVNDFQKGDIAEGYSVSREKKESFPLTVTSAQKNPTAFYLCASSPRTGDGYTFGSGTRLTVV.

The chain joins TRBV7-8 to TRBJ2-1, with 12 bases aligning to TRBD2. The CDR3 runs 16 residues. The trim removed 6 bases at V and 0 bases at J, leaving 3 bases unmatched. Looked up from germline, CDR1 is SGHVS and CDR2 is FQNEAQ. For the CDR3, the DNA is TGTGCCAGCAGTGCTAGCGGGAGGGCCTCCTACAATGAGCAGTTCTTC. Protein: CASSASGRASYNEQFF. The whole variable domain, filled in from reference TRBV7-8 and TRBJ2-1, reads GAGVSQSPRYKVAKRGQDVALRCDPISGHVSLFWYQQALGQGPEFLTYFQNEAQLDKSGLPSDRFFAERPEGSVSTLKIQRTQQEDSAVYLCASSASGRASYNEQFFGPGTRLTVL.

The chain is built from TRBV14 and TRBJ1-2; D remains unclear. V shed 1 base and J shed 7 bases, with 7 bases lying between them. The CDR3 is 12 amino acids. Germline V lookup: CDR1 SGHDN, CDR2 FVKESK. The CDR3 region is CASSQVFFGYTF. CDR3 coding DNA: TGTGCCAGCAGCCAAGTCTTTTTTGGCTACACCTTC.

The chain is built from TRBV5-6 and TRBJ2-2; D perhaps matches TRBD1 (6 bases). V gave up 0 bases and J gave up 5 bases, with 11 bases separating them. The germline CDR1 and CDR2 sequences are SGHDT and YYEEEE. This CDR3 spans 15 amino acids. In DNA, the CDR3 is TGTGCCAGCAGCTTGGGTCAGGGGTATACCGGGGAGCTGTTTTTT. Its protein is CASSLGQGYTGELFF.